A selection of T cell receptor beta chains follows, all from one sample in a study of blood T cell repertoires in COVID-19. This table comes from immunoSEQ multiplex PCR, and its TCRdb copy is limited to in-frame clones, with some not included. The repertoire holds fewer than 250,000 clones, with roughly 82% as singletons. The sample was peripheral blood. The receptors come from an older woman with acute or convalescent COVID-19. Both conserved end residues are part of each CDR3. D genes are given only for firm matches. Size is stated for part of the rows, as once, few or many counts, or as a class when the clone is expanded.

cdr3_length,v_call,d_call,clone_size,j_call,cdr3_aa,cdr3_nt
15,TRBV5-1,TRBD1,NA,TRBJ1-5,CASSPGTGTNQPQHF,TGCGCCAGCAGCCCCGGGACAGGGACAAATCAGCCCCAGCATTTT
13,TRBV6-4,TRBD1,NA,TRBJ1-2,CASSIDRGTGYTF,TGTGCCAGCAGTATAGACAGGGGGACTGGCTACACCTTC
16,TRBV7-2,TRBD1,few,TRBJ2-3,CASSFFAPGGTDTQYF,TGTGCCAGCAGCTTTTTTGCCCCAGGGGGCACGGATACGCAGTATTTT
13,TRBV6-5,NA,NA,TRBJ1-2,CASRITGNYGYTF,TGTGCCAGCAGGATCACAGGGAACTATGGCTACACCTTC
14,TRBV18,NA,NA,TRBJ1-1,CASSQGFADTEAFF,TGTGCCAGCTCACAGGGGTTTGCGGACACTGAAGCTTTCTTT
12,TRBV7-9,TRBD1,NA,TRBJ1-1,CASDDRATEAFF,TGTGCCAGCGACGACAGGGCCACTGAAGCTTTCTTT
14,TRBV7-9,NA,NA,TRBJ1-5,CASSLGEVNQPQHF,TGTGCCAGCAGCTTAGGAGAAGTAAATCAGCCCCAGCATTTT
14,TRBV6-5,NA,NA,TRBJ2-2,CASSYDRITGELFF,TGTGCCAGCAGTTACGACAGAATCACCGGGGAGCTGTTTTTT
12,TRBV6-5,TRBD1,NA,TRBJ1-5,CASRGQGRPQHF,TGTGCCAGCAGGGGACAGGGGCGGCCCCAGCATTTT
15,TRBV5-1,TRBD1,NA,TRBJ1-1,CASSPREGARAEAFF,TGCGCCAGCAGCCCCCGGGAGGGGGCGAGGGCTGAAGCTTTCTTT